These 13 T cell receptor beta chains were all obtained from the same sample, sequenced in a study of T cells in localized non-small cell lung cancer. The repertoire was sequenced with immunoSEQ multiplex PCR; TCRdb's copy has only in-frame clones and lacks some. The sample has 65,000 to 90,000 clones, roughly 75% seen once. The sequencing used PBMCs, collected before any cancer treatment. The receptors stem from a man aged 35-69 years with stage II squamous cell lung carcinoma.

This chain connects TRBV6-6 to TRBJ1-1, with 9 bases identical to TRBD1. Germline V gene data show CDR1 as MNHNY and CDR2 as SVGAGI (reference sequence). The CDR3 extends over 15 amino acids. V lost 7 bases and J lost 0; bases outside the gene matches: 6. As DNA, the CDR3 is TGTGCCAGCACCCAGGACAGGGGCCTGAACACTGAAGCTTTCTTT. Protein sequence: CASTQDRGLNTEAFF.

This chain links TRBV28 with TRBJ2-5; weak D call: TRBD1 (6 bases). Germline CDR1 is MDHEN and CDR2 is SYDVKM. The V end was cut by 2 bases, the J end by 5 bases, with 12 bases between. The CDR3 is made up of 14 amino acids. CDR3 sequence: CASSLVGGRETQYF. CDR3 DNA: TGTGCCAGCAGTTTAGTAGGGGGTAGGGAGACCCAGTACTTC.

The chain is built from TRBV11-2 and TRBJ2-3, with D possibly matching TRBD2 (6 bases). This CDR3 has 15 residues. The germline CDR1 and CDR2 sequences are SGHAT and FQNNGV. The V and J ends lost 2 bases and 1 base respectively, with 10 bases between them. CDR3 sequence reads: CASSLMDYRTDTQYF. The CDR3 coding sequence is TGTGCCAGCAGCTTAATGGACTACCGCACAGATACGCAGTATTTT.

V gene TRBV2 combines with J gene TRBJ2-7, with 8 positions matching TRBD1. CDR3 length equals 15 residues. From germline, CDR1 is SNHLY and CDR2 FYNNEI. With V trimmed by 6 bases and J by 3 bases, 10 bases remained unmatched. The CDR3 region has the DNA TGTGCCAGCAGGTTCGGACAGGGAGCCATCTACGAGCAGTACTTC. Encoded protein: CASRFGQGAIYEQYF.

The gene calls are TRBV6-1 and TRBJ1-5, with D unresolved. The CDR3 spans 15 residues. V was trimmed by 1 base and J by 6 bases, leaving 13 bases between them. Per germline, CDR1 MNHNS and CDR2 SASEGT. CDR3 in DNA: TGTGCCAGCAGTGAAGAGTGGTCAGTCCTTCAGCCCCAGCATTTT. Translating it yields CASSEEWSVLQPQHF.

Of note for this clone: An end of the junction differs from the germline gene, which may be a read error. The J gene is TRBJ1-5, the V gene TRBV5-1; D ambiguous. CDR3 length equals 15 residues. The V gene's germline CDR1 is SGHRS and CDR2 YFSETQ. CDR3 nucleotide sequence: TGTGCCAGCAGCAAGAAGGGTTATGGCAATCAGCCCCAGCATTTT. It codes for CASSKKGYGNQPQHF.

The chain joins TRBV29-1 to TRBJ2-1, with 7 nucleotides matching TRBD2. CDR3 length: 15 amino acids. Trimming at V came to 7 bases and at J to 3 bases, leaving 12 bases not matched to a gene. The germline gives CDR1 SQVTM, CDR2 ANQGSEA. CDR3: CSAPLGGSYYNEQFF. The CDR3 DNA is TGCAGCGCCCCCCTCGGGGGGTCGTACTACAATGAGCAGTTCTTC.

V is TRBV19 and J is TRBJ1-5, with TRBD1 as a possible D gene (5 bases). Trimming shortened V by 7 bases and J by 4 bases, and 14 bases separated the two germline ends. This CDR3 spans 14 amino acids. CDR1 is LNHDA, CDR2 SQIVND, per germline (reference sequence). The CDR3 protein is CASNGGYLNQPQHF. For the CDR3, the DNA is TGTGCCAGTAATGGGGGATACCTGAATCAGCCCCAGCATTTT. Full variable domain (missing parts from reference TRBV19 and TRBJ1-5): DGGITQSPKYLFRKEGQNVTLSCEQNLNHDAMYWYRQDPGQGLRLIYYSQIVNDFQKGDIAEGYSVSREKKESFPLTVTSAQKNPTAFYLCASNGGYLNQPQHFGDGTRLSIL.

This chain connects TRBV6-5 to TRBJ1-1; the D is unclear. This CDR3 contains 16 residues. Germline assignment: CDR1 MNHEY and CDR2 SVGAGI. V shed 1 base and J shed 4 bases, with 16 bases lying between them. As DNA, the CDR3 is TGTGCCAGCAGTTACTTCCCTTCATTTGAAAGCACTGAAGCTTTCTTT. This sequence encodes CASSYFPSFESTEAFF.

This clone was seen a handful of times. The chain recombines TRBV7-2 with TRBJ1-6, with no clear D. The length of the CDR3 is 13 residues. V shed 5 bases and J shed 7 bases, with 9 bases lying between them. Germline loops: CDR1 SGHTA, CDR2 FQGNSA. The CDR3 spells CASSARPNSPLHF. The CDR3 DNA follows: TGTGCCAGCAGCGCCCGACCGAATTCACCCCTCCACTTT.

The chain combines TRBV7-9 with TRBJ2-2; D perhaps matches TRBD1 (6 bases). Germline loops: CDR1 SEHNR, CDR2 FQNEAQ (reference sequence). This CDR3 contains 14 residues. V lost 8 bases, J lost 2 bases, and 12 bases lay in between. CDR3 in DNA: TGTGCCAGCCTCTCGGGGACAAACACCGGGGAGCTGTTTTTT. Its translation is CASLSGTNTGELFF.

The V gene is TRBV7-2, the J gene TRBJ2-1, with D perhaps TRBD1 (6 bases). This CDR3 is built from 14 residues. Trimming left V 4 bases short and J 0 bases short, with 7 bases between. Per the germline V gene, CDR1 is SGHTA and CDR2 is FQGNSA. The CDR3 protein is CASSSQGSYNEQFF. The CDR3 DNA sequence: TGTGCCAGCAGCTCACAGGGCTCCTACAATGAGCAGTTCTTC. Full variable domain (remainder filled in from reference TRBV7-2 and TRBJ2-1): GAGVSQSPSNKVTEKGKDVELRCDPISGHTALYWYRQSLGQGLEFLIYFQGNSAPDKSGLPSDRFSAERTGGSVSTLTIQRTQQEDSAVYLCASSSQGSYNEQFFGPGTRLTVL.

The gene calls are TRBV19 and TRBJ1-5; 10 nucleotides agree with TRBD1. V shed 8 bases and J 3 bases; nucleotides not matched to a gene: 10. Germline CDR1 LNHDA, CDR2 SQIVND (reference sequence). The CDR3 spans 16 residues. The CDR3 DNA is TGTGCCAGTCGTCCCGGGACAGGGGTTACCAATCAGCCCCAGCATTTT. This sequence encodes CASRPGTGVTNQPQHF.